The 5 T cell receptor beta chains below were found in one sample sequenced in a study of cytomegalovirus exposure and HLA in healthy donors. A multiplex PCR was run with 60 Vbeta primers and 13 Jbeta primers. The method was immunoSEQ multiplex PCR; TCRdb's version includes in-frame clones alone and lacks a portion of them. The sample has some 130,000 clones, 75% to 85% seen once. The sample taken for sequencing was PBMCs. Receptors originate from a girl aged 2 to 9 in good health and CMV-seronegative.

This chain uses TRBV2 with TRBJ2-5; the match to TRBD2 covers 12 bases. The length of the CDR3 is 15 residues. V was pared by 6 bases and J by 3 bases, with 5 bases of the junction left unmatched. Germline CDR1 and CDR2: SNHLY and FYNNEI. The CDR3 DNA reads as TGTGCCAGCAGGAAGGGACTAGCGGGTGAAGAGACCCAGTACTTC. Translating gives CASRKGLAGEETQYF. Combining the CDR3 with reference TRBV2 and TRBJ2-5 gives the whole variable domain EPEVTQTPSHQVTQMGQEVILRCVPISNHLYFYWYRQILGQKVEFLVSFYNNEISEKSEIFDDQFSVERPDGSNFTLKIRSTKLEDSAMYFCASRKGLAGEETQYFGPGTRLLVL.

This chain uses TRBV19 with TRBJ2-7; tentative D call: TRBD1 (5 bases). Germline values: CDR1 LNHDA, CDR2 SQIVND (reference sequence). The CDR3 consists of 14 residues. V gave up 0 bases and J gave up 1 base, with 7 bases separating them. The CDR3 sequence: CASSIDRQSYEQYF. The CDR3 nucleotides are TGTGCCAGTAGTATAGATCGACAGTCCTACGAGCAGTACTTC.

This clone was counted only a few times. This chain uses TRBV4-1 with TRBJ1-4, with 9 bases lining up with TRBD1. Germline CDR1 MGHRA, CDR2 YSYEKL. V trimming: 4 bases; J trimming: 7 bases; junction bases outside the gene matches: 4. The CDR3 runs to 14 residues. The CDR3 DNA reads TGCGCCAGCAGCCCTAGACAGGGGGGTGAAAAACTGTTTTTT. This sequence encodes CASSPRQGGEKLFF.

This clone was observed a few times. The gene calls are TRBV7-6 and TRBJ2-7, with unresolved D. Trimming left V 4 bases short and J 1 base short, with 8 bases between. Germline V CDR1 and CDR2: SGHVS, FNYEAQ. This CDR3 spans 13 amino acids. CDR3 sequence (DNA): TGTGCCAGCAGCTCCCGTAATTCCTACGAGCAGTACTTC. This codes for CASSSRNSYEQYF.

The rearrangement uses TRBV27 and TRBJ1-2; TRBD1 matches 7 bases. Germline-derived CDR1 and CDR2 are MNHEY and SMNVEV (reference sequence). The trim removed 5 bases at V and 5 bases at J, leaving 8 bases unmatched. The CDR3 totals 14 residues. The DNA of the CDR3 is TGTGCCAGCAGTCTCACAGGGGACGCGTATGGCTACACCTTC. Its protein product is CASSLTGDAYGYTF.